This TCR beta chain was found in a study of regulatory T cells in long-lasting Graves disease. Whole-study findings and limits: Persistent cases favored TRBV28, TRBJ1-2 and TRBJ2-5.

Time point specified: newly diagnosed GD, antithyroid drugs for less than 3 months. Researchers made the TCR library from RNA that was extracted from PBMCs. Guidelines of the American Thyroid Association were used to diagnose Graves' disease. This clonotype appeared many times. Its antigen remains unknown. The V end was cut by 3 bases, the J end by 0 bases, with 14 bases between. This CDR3 is 15 amino acids long. CDR1 GTSNPN and CDR2 SVGIG come from the germline V gene (reference sequence). Researchers made TCR beta libraries by using iRepertoire HTBI primers and running Arm-PCR on CDR3 regions. TCRdb re-called the multiplex PCR reads with MiXCR, one entry per CDR3 protein. The sample shows approximately 470,000 distinct CDR3 sequences, roughly 15% of them seen only once. Separately, the same data were catalogued under a study of T cells in Graves' hyperthyroidism and ophthalmopathy.

Sequencing was performed on peripheral blood mononuclear cells (PBMCs), taken at new diagnosis, from a patient treated with antithyroid drugs. V and J are TRBV30 and TRBJ1-1; D call uncertain. The receptor was derived from a man in his forties or fifties with Graves disease. The CDR3 sequence is CAWRKFTEMNTEAFF. CDR3 DNA sequence: TGTGCCTGGAGAAAATTCACAGAGATGAACACTGAAGCTTTCTTT.